Listed here is a single TCR beta chain. Its recognized antigen is unknown. Within one base of it there is no much larger clone, and no base qualities were kept. The data stem from a study of T cell changes during pregnancy in multiple sclerosis (dated by TCRdb to between 2018 and 2020). Some background on the complete study: In women with multiple sclerosis, the researchers looked at how the T cell repertoire shifted as pregnancy progressed.

Library creation used the immunoSEQ multiplex PCR assay. TCRdb took over this immuneACCESS table, retaining in-frame rearrangements with V and J assigned. Such tables are incomplete; in checked studies, under half of the missing clones stem from an unresolved V gene, and the remainder is unexplained. The sample has 60,000 to 75,000 clones on record, roughly 89% of them singletons. In total, the top ten clones hold around 2% of the sample. The germline V gene specifies KGHSH as CDR1 and LQKENI as CDR2. At the junction V is shortened by 0 bases and J by 6 bases, with 17 bases in between. There are 16 amino acids in the CDR3, from cysteine to phenylalanine inclusive. Of all the DNA, just the CDR3 is kept, 48 bases in frame from base 1.

This sequence originates from a female donor with multiple sclerosis, enrolled in a pregnancy study. The source was peripheral blood, collected in the second trimester of pregnancy. The chain links TRBV18 with TRBJ1-2; no D segment can be confidently identified. The nucleotides are TGTGCCAGCTCACCACCCGGGGTGCAGGAAGAGGATGGCTACACCTTC. Translated, this gives CASSPPGVQEEDGYTF.